The clone carrying this TCR beta chain was seen many times. This record belongs to a study of T cell repertoires in cytomegalovirus infection. One entry per CDR3 protein, called by TCRdb with MiXCR from the reads. Of 150,000 to 200,000 distinct CDR3 sequences detected, more than 9% appear once; the ten largest clones hold roughly 5%. With 6 bases clipped from V and 4 bases from J, the junction kept 4 bases outside the gene matches. Germline CDR1 reads GTSNPN; CDR2 reads SVGIG (reference sequence). This CDR3 comprises 14 residues. This TCR was recovered from a human donor in good health (CMV status not recorded). Some clones in this sample may be carry-over from other donors' samples. Sequenced: PBMCs. The chain is built from TRBV30 and TRBJ2-1; 12 nucleotides line up with TRBD2. CDR3 in amino acids: CACSTSGGYNEQFF. The CDR3 nucleotides read TGTGCCTGCTCGACTAGCGGGGGATACAATGAGCAGTTCTTC.